This T cell receptor beta chain appears in the sequencing data of a study of shared clonotypes between healthy human individuals. Clones were sequenced by immunoSEQ multiplex PCR, and TCRdb holds only the in-frame ones, with some missing. The table includes millions of clones, about 92% detected once. Deletions cut 0 bases from V and 0 bases from J, with 9 bases between. Germline V gene sequence: CDR1 SNHLY, CDR2 FYNNEI. The CDR3 runs 16 residues. The sequence derives from a man younger than 35 in good health. Sequencing was performed on naive CD4+ T cells sorted from blood. Indicated subset: CD45RA+ positively selected. V gene TRBV2 combines with J gene TRBJ1-3; a weak D match, TRBD1 (6 bases). CDR3 in amino acids: CASSEAQGGSGNTIYF. For the CDR3, the DNA is TGTGCCAGCAGTGAAGCGCAAGGGGGCTCTGGAAACACCATATATTTT.